The 27 T cell receptor beta chains below come from one sample, sequenced in a study of cytomegalovirus exposure and HLA in healthy donors. The PCR employed 60 Vbeta primers together with 13 Jbeta primers. Measured with immunoSEQ multiplex PCR; TCRdb has only the in-frame clones, and not every one. The sample includes about 170,000 clones, around 76% seen only once; the top ten take about 1.9%. The sample consisted of PBMCs. These receptor sequences come from a female donor in good health and CMV-seronegative.

CDR3 bases: TGTGCCAGCAGTGAAGGGATACCGGGACAGGGCTATGGCTACACCTTC. It is translated as CASSEGIPGQGYGYTF. The V and J genes are TRBV2 and TRBJ1-2; 9 bases align to TRBD1. Trimming cost V 1 base and J 4 bases; bases outside gene matches: 7. This CDR3 is built from 16 residues. Germline V CDR1 and CDR2: SNHLY, FYNNEI.

The V call is TRBV19, the J call TRBJ2-1; TRBD1 might be the D (6 bases). The CDR3 spans 12 residues. The ends were cut back, 6 bases at V and 5 bases at J, with 8 bases in the middle. Germline CDR1 LNHDA, CDR2 SQIVND (reference sequence). CDR3 residues: CASRPGDNEQFF. DNA of the CDR3: TGTGCCAGTAGACCAGGGGACAATGAGCAGTTCTTC. Looking up the rest from reference TRBV19 and TRBJ2-1 gives the full variable domain: DGGITQSPKYLFRKEGQNVTLSCEQNLNHDAMYWYRQDPGQGLRLIYYSQIVNDFQKGDIAEGYSVSREKKESFPLTVTSAQKNPTAFYLCASRPGDNEQFFGPGTRLTVL.

The rearrangement links TRBV29-1 to TRBJ1-2; possibly TRBD1 for D (6 bases). This CDR3 is built from 15 residues. The ends were cut back, 4 bases at V and 8 bases at J, with 23 bases in the middle. Germline lookup yields CDR1 SQVTM and CDR2 ANQGSEA. The CDR3 DNA reads TGCAGCGTTGGACCATGGGGGCCGGGGCCGGGCGGCTACACCTTC. The encoded protein is CSVGPWGPGPGGYTF.

The chain uses TRBV30 and TRBJ1-6; the match to TRBD1 covers 7 bases. The germline V gene encodes CDR1 GTSNPN and CDR2 SVGIG (reference sequence). The CDR3 length is 14 residues. With 3 bases clipped from V and 7 bases from J, the junction kept 6 bases outside the gene matches. In DNA form, the CDR3 reads TGTGCCTGGAGGATGGACAGGAGAAATTCACCCCTCCACTTT. Residues: CAWRMDRRNSPLHF.

The chain has TRBV5-4 and TRBJ2-7, with TRBD1 identical over 7 bases. Germline CDR1 reads SGHNT; CDR2 reads YYREEE (reference sequence). With 3 bases clipped from V and 1 base from J, the junction kept 1 base outside the gene matches. The CDR3 loop spans 13 amino acids. The CDR3 is CASSWDRSYEQYF. CDR3 nucleotide sequence: TGTGCCAGCAGCTGGGACAGATCCTACGAGCAGTACTTC.

The chain has TRBV4-1 and TRBJ2-5, with D possibly TRBD1 on 5 matching bases. Trimming cost V 3 bases and J 5 bases, with 10 bases left between them. This CDR3 is 13 amino acids long. The germline V gene encodes CDR1 MGHRA and CDR2 YSYEKL. Written as DNA, the CDR3 is TGCGCCAGCAGCCATGAGGCAGGGGAGACCCAGTACTTC. Its protein product is CASSHEAGETQYF.

The chain employs TRBV7-2 and TRBJ2-3; the match to TRBD2 covers 9 bases. J gave up 6 bases and V 5 bases, and 6 bases lay outside the gene matches. Germline V lookup: CDR1 SGHTA, CDR2 FQGNSA. This CDR3 has 14 residues. CDR3 protein: CASSPAGGGDTQYF. In nucleotides, the CDR3 is TGTGCCAGCAGCCCAGCGGGGGGCGGGGATACGCAGTATTTT.

This sequence joins TRBV5-1 and TRBJ2-7, with 13 bases matching TRBD2. V trimming: 3 bases; J trimming: 4 bases; junction bases outside the gene matches: 4. Germline-derived CDR1 and CDR2 are SGHRS and YFSETQ. The CDR3 has 15 residues. The CDR3 here is CASSSWTSGSYEQYF. CDR3 sequence (DNA): TGCGCCAGCAGCTCATGGACTAGCGGGAGTTACGAGCAGTACTTC.

This rearrangement joins TRBV6-1 to TRBJ2-7; 9 bases are a match to TRBD1. The length of the CDR3 is 16 residues. The germline gives CDR1 MNHNS, CDR2 SASEGT. V trimming: 4 bases; J trimming: 4 bases; junction bases outside the gene matches: 11. CDR3 residues: CASSAPGTGHSYEQYF. CDR3 nucleotide sequence: TGTGCCAGCAGTGCTCCCGGGACAGGGCACTCTTACGAGCAGTACTTC.

V and J are TRBV29-1 and TRBJ2-7; 9 positions agree with TRBD1. V trimming: 7 bases; J trimming: 5 bases; junction bases outside the gene matches: 15. CDR1 is SQVTM and CDR2 is ANQGSEA in the germline V gene. There are 15 residues in the CDR3. This CDR3 is CSGRASGQGLHEQYF. The DNA of the CDR3 is TGCAGCGGACGGGCCTCGGGACAGGGACTCCACGAGCAGTACTTC.

This rearrangement joins TRBV19 to TRBJ1-4, with unresolved D. Germline-derived CDR1 and CDR2 are LNHDA and SQIVND (reference sequence). V was trimmed by 5 bases and J by 0 bases, leaving 7 bases between them. The CDR3 is 14 residues long. CDR3 coding DNA: TGTGCCAGTAGTTTTGACTCAACTAATGAAAAACTGTTTTTT. Translation gives CASSFDSTNEKLFF.

The chain combines TRBV5-4 with TRBJ2-7; 8 positions agree with TRBD1. J was trimmed by 5 bases and V by 2 bases; bases with no gene match: 3. The germline gives CDR1 SGHNT, CDR2 YYREEE (reference sequence). This CDR3 comprises 13 residues. The CDR3: CASSFDRGHEQYF. The CDR3 bases are TGTGCCAGCAGCTTTGACAGGGGCCACGAGCAGTACTTC.

The chain combines TRBV30 with TRBJ2-5; a possible D gene is TRBD2 (6 bases). Trimming took 2 bases from V and 0 from J, leaving 13 bases between them. The CDR3 is made up of 15 amino acids. The germline gives CDR1 GTSNPN, CDR2 SVGIG (reference sequence). The CDR3 is CAWSTVAEYQETQYF. CDR3 sequence (DNA): TGTGCCTGGAGTACGGTAGCGGAGTACCAAGAGACCCAGTACTTC.

There are a few counts of this clone. The gene calls are TRBV5-4 and TRBJ1-2; D perhaps matches TRBD1 (5 bases). Germline values: CDR1 SGHNT, CDR2 YYREEE (reference sequence). The ends were cut back, 4 bases at V and 7 bases at J, with 17 bases in the middle. The CDR3 consists of 14 residues. The CDR3 is CASSRPQGYGGYTF. The CDR3 region has the DNA TGTGCCAGCAGCCGGCCCCAGGGATACGGTGGCTACACCTTC.

V usage is TRBV7-3 and J usage is TRBJ2-3, with 9 bases lining up with TRBD2. This CDR3 has 14 residues. V lost 5 bases and J lost 8; bases outside the gene matches: 8. The germline gives CDR1 SGHTA, CDR2 FQGTGA. The DNA of the CDR3 is TGTGCCAGCAGCCCGGGACTAGCAGAAGTTACGCAGTATTTT. It specifies CASSPGLAEVTQYF.

This clone has a handful of counts. This chain connects TRBV6-5 to TRBJ1-2, with 7 bases aligning to TRBD1. This CDR3 is 13 amino acids long. Unmatched junction bases numbered 5, after V lost 6 bases and J lost 4 bases. Per the germline V gene, CDR1 is MNHEY and CDR2 is SVGAGI. In nucleotides, the CDR3 is TGTGCCAGCAGGACCACAGGGGCCTATGGCTACACCTTC. As protein: CASRTTGAYGYTF.

V is TRBV9 and J is TRBJ1-4; 8 positions agree with TRBD1. Germline V gene sequence: CDR1 SGDLS, CDR2 YYNGEE. The CDR3 contains 14 residues. The V and J ends lost 3 bases and 8 bases, in that order; junction bases with no gene match: 6. The DNA for the CDR3 is TGTGCCAGCAGCGCCGGACAGGGTTTCGAAAAACTGTTTTTT. Encoded protein: CASSAGQGFEKLFF.

The rearrangement joins TRBV5-1 to TRBJ2-3, with 12 bases matching TRBD2. CDR1 and CDR2 from the germline V gene are SGHRS and YFSETQ. With 0 bases clipped from V and 5 bases from J, the junction kept 4 bases outside the gene matches. CDR3 length: 16 amino acids. Here the CDR3 DNA reads TGCGCCAGCAGCTTGGGGACTAGCGGGGTAGTAGATACGCAGTATTTT. Amino acids: CASSLGTSGVVDTQYF. The full variable domain, its missing parts supplied by reference TRBV5-1 and TRBJ2-3, is KAGVTQTPRYLIKTRGQQVTLSCSPISGHRSVSWYQQTPGQGLQFLFEYFSETQRNKGNFPGRFSGRQFSNSRSEMNVSTLELGDSALYLCASSLGTSGVVDTQYFGPGTRLTVL.

V gene TRBV2 combines with J gene TRBJ2-4; D call uncertain. CDR3 length: 14 amino acids. Germline assignment: CDR1 SNHLY and CDR2 FYNNEI. Trimming cost V 0 bases and J 3 bases, with 6 bases left between them. The CDR3 reads CASSEAPVKNIQYF. The CDR3 coding sequence is TGTGCCAGCAGTGAAGCCCCCGTCAAAAACATTCAGTACTTC.

This clone came up a few times. The chain carries TRBV5-1 and TRBJ1-4, with 11 nucleotides matching TRBD1. V gave up 4 bases and J gave up 4 bases; unmatched junction bases: 3. This CDR3 comprises 15 residues. Germline CDR1 is SGHRS and CDR2 is YFSETQ. DNA of the CDR3: TGCGCCAGCAGCGGACAGGGGGCAGTTAATGAAAAACTGTTTTTT. Residues: CASSGQGAVNEKLFF.

J is TRBJ1-2 and V is TRBV10-3; a possible D gene is TRBD1 (6 bases). Germline V lookup: CDR1 ENHRY, CDR2 SYGVKD. Trimming removed 0 bases at V and 0 bases at J, with 11 bases between. This CDR3 spans 16 amino acids. CDR3 coding DNA: TGTGCCATCAGTGAGTCGGGGACACTATCTAACTATGGCTACACCTTC. Amino acids: CAISESGTLSNYGYTF.

The CDR3 loop reads CASSLSGTGDGYTF. DNA for the CDR3: TGTGCCAGCAGCCTATCGGGGACAGGGGATGGCTACACCTTC. The V and J genes are TRBV7-8 and TRBJ1-2; 10 bases are a match to TRBD1. The V segment lost 5 bases and the J segment 6 bases; nucleotides outside the gene matches: 6. Germline CDR1 and CDR2: SGHVS and FQNEAQ. CDR3 length: 14 amino acids.

The J gene is TRBJ1-2, the V gene TRBV18, with 8 bases identical to TRBD1. In germline, CDR1 is KGHSH, CDR2 LQKENI. J was trimmed by 8 bases and V by 3 bases; bases with no gene match: 11. This CDR3 contains 15 residues. The CDR3 DNA follows: TGTGCCAGCTCACCTGGGGCAGGGGGCACTTACGGCTACACCTTC. It translates to CASSPGAGGTYGYTF.

This clone was seen just once. The chain has TRBV13 and TRBJ1-4, with 7 positions matching TRBD1. V shed 4 bases, J shed 3 bases, and the junction held 5 bases outside the gene matches. The CDR3 contains 15 residues. CDR1 PRHDT and CDR2 FYEKMQ come from the germline V gene (reference sequence). For the CDR3, the DNA is TGTGCCAGCAGCTCCAGGGGGAATGCTAATGAAAAACTGTTTTTT. It codes for CASSSRGNANEKLFF.

The chain has TRBV4-2 and TRBJ2-7, with 7 bases matching TRBD2. Germline-derived CDR1 and CDR2 are LGHNA and YNFKEQ. V shed 1 base and J 4 bases; nucleotides not matched to a gene: 4. The CDR3 is made up of 14 amino acids. The CDR3 DNA is TGTGCCAGCAGCCAAGGGACTAGAGATTACGAGCAGTACTTC. Encoded protein: CASSQGTRDYEQYF.

V and J are TRBV19 and TRBJ1-4, with TRBD1 as a possible D gene (5 bases). Germline lookup yields CDR1 LNHDA and CDR2 SQIVND (reference sequence). The CDR3 length is 15 residues. The ends were cut back, 3 bases at V and 4 bases at J, with 12 bases in the middle. In DNA form, the CDR3 reads TGTGCCAGTAGTATCCGCGGGGGGGATAATGAAAAACTGTTTTTT. As protein: CASSIRGGDNEKLFF.

This clone has a handful of counts. The chain combines TRBV7-3 with TRBJ1-1; TRBD1 matches 8 bases. Per the germline V gene, CDR1 is SGHTA and CDR2 is FQGTGA. The CDR3 consists of 13 residues. V was pared by 4 bases and J by 5 bases, with 3 bases of the junction left unmatched. The CDR3 DNA is TGTGCCAGCAGCTCACAGGGGGGAACTGAAGCTTTCTTT. It encodes CASSSQGGTEAFF.